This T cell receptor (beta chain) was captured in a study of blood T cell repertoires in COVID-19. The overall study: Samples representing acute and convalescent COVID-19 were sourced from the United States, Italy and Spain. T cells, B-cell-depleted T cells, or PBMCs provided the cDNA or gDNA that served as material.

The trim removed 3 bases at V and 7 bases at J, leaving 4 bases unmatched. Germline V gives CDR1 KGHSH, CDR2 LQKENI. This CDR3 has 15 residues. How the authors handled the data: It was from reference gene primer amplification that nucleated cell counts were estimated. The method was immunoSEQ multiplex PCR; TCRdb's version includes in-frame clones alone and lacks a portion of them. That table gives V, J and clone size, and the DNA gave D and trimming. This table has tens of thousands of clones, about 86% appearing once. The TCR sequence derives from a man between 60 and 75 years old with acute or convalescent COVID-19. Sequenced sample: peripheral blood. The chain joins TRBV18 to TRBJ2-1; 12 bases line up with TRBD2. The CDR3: CASSPETSGGNEQFF. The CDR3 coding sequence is TGTGCCAGCTCACCGGAGACTAGCGGGGGAAATGAGCAGTTCTTC.